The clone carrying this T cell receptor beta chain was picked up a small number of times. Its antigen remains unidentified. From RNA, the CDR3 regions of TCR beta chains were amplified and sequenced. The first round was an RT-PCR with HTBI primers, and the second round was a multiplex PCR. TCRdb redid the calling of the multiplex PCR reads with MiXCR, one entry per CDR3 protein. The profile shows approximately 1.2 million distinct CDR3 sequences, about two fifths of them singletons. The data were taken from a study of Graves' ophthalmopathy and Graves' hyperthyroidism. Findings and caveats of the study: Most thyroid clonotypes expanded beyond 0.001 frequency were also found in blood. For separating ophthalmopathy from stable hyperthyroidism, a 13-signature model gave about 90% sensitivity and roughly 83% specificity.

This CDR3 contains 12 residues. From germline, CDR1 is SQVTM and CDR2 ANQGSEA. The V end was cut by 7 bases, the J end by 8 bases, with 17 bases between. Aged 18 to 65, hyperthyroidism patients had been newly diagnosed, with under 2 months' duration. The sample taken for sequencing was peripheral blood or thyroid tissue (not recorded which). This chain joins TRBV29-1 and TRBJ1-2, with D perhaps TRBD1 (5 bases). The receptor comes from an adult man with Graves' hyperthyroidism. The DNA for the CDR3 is TGCAGCGCCCGACAGATTAACTTCGGCTACACCTTC. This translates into CSARQINFGYTF.